This record covers a single T cell receptor (beta chain). Its antigen is not known. Other DNA sequences from this sample encode an identical CDR3 as well. Method: immunoSEQ multiplex PCR; TCRdb's copy keeps in-frame clones and lacks some. Among about 2 million clones listed, approximately 94% were seen once. This entry belongs to a study of shared clonotypes between healthy human individuals. The overall study: A donor's plate count was three for CD4 naive and three for CD4 memory; CD8 naive had two and CD8 memory one. Overall study findings and caveats: Generation probabilities of non-shared clonotypes were lower (relative to those shared by all four donors).

V lost 4 bases and J lost 3; bases outside the gene matches: 3. This CDR3 is built from 14 residues. Germline values: CDR1 MGHRA, CDR2 YSYEKL. Terminally differentiated effector memory CD45RA+ cells were left out of the naive CD8 fraction, which was CD45RO-negative and positively selected for CCR7. Sequencing input: naive CD8+ T cells sorted from blood. The TCR originated in a man between 18 and 35 years old in good health. The chain has TRBV4-1 and TRBJ2-7, with TRBD2 matching over 10 bases. CDR3 nucleotides: TGCGCCAGCAGCCCCACTAGCGGGAACTACGAGCAGTACTTC. This sequence encodes CASSPTSGNYEQYF.